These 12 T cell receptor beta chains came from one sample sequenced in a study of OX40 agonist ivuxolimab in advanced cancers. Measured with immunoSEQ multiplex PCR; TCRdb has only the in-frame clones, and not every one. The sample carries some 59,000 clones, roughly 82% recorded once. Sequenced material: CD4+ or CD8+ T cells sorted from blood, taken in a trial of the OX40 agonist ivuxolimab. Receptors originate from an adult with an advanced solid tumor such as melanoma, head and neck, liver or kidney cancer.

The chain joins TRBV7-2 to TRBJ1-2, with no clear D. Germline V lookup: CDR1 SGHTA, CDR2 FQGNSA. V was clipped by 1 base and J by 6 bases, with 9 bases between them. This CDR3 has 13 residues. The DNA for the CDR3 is TGTGCCAGCAGCTTAGGTCGGGTTAATGGCTACACCTTC. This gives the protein CASSLGRVNGYTF.

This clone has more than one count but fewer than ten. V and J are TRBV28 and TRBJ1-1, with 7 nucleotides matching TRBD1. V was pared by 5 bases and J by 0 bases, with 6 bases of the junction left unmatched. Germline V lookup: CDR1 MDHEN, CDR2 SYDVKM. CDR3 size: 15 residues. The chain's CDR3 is CASSRRQGLNTEAFF. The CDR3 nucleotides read TGTGCCAGCAGTCGAAGACAGGGCTTGAACACTGAAGCTTTCTTT.

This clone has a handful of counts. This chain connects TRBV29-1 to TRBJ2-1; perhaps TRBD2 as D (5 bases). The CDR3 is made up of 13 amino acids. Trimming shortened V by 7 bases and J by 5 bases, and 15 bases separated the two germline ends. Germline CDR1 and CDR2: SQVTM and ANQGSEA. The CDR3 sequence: CSGDSGWDNEQFF. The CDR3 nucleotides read TGCAGCGGTGATTCGGGGTGGGACAATGAGCAGTTCTTC.

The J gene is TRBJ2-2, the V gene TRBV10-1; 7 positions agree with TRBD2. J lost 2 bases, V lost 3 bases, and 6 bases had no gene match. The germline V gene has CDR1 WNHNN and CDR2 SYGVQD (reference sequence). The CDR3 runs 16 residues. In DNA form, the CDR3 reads TGCGCCAGCAGTGACCCGCGGGGGATTAACACCGGGGAGCTGTTTTTT. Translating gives CASSDPRGINTGELFF.

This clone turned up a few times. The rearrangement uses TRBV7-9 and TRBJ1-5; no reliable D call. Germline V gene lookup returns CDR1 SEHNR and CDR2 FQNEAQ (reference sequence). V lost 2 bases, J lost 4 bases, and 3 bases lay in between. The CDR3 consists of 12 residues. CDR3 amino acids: CASSLPNQPQHF. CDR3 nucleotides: TGTGCCAGCAGCTTACCTAATCAGCCCCAGCATTTT.

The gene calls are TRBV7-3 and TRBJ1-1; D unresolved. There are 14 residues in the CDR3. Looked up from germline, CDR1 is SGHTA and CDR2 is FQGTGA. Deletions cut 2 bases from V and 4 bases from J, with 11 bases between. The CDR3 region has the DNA TGTGCCAGCAGCTTAGGGAGTTGGGGCACTGAAGCTTTCTTT. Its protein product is CASSLGSWGTEAFF.

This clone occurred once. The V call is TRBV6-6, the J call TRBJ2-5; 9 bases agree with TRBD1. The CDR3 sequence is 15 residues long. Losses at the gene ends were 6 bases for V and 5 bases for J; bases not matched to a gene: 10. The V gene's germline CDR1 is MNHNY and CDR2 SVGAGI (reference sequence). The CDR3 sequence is CASRGLWDREETQYF. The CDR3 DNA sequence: TGTGCCAGCAGGGGCCTATGGGACAGGGAGGAGACCCAGTACTTC.

Here the CDR3 DNA reads TGCGCCAGCAGTCCAGGGATCCTCTACAATGAGCAGTTCTTC. Its protein is CASSPGILYNEQFF. The V gene is TRBV5-1, the J gene TRBJ2-1; tentatively, D is TRBD1 (5 bases). V lost 5 bases, J lost 3 bases, and 12 bases lay in between. This CDR3 is 14 amino acids long. Per the germline V gene, CDR1 is SGHRS and CDR2 is YFSETQ.

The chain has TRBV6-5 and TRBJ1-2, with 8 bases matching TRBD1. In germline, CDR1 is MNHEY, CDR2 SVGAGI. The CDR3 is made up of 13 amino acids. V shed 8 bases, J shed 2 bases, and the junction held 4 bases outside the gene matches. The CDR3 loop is CASGDRQNYGYTF. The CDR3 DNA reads TGTGCCAGCGGGGACAGGCAGAACTATGGCTACACCTTC.

The CDR3 region is CASSFRGQGTGANVLTF. Here the CDR3 DNA reads TGTGCCAGCAGTTTCCGGGGACAGGGGACCGGGGCCAACGTCCTGACTTTC. The chain has TRBV27 and TRBJ2-6, with 10 bases matching TRBD1. V was clipped by 3 bases and J by 4 bases; unmatched bases: 6. CDR3 size: 17 residues. Germline loops: CDR1 MNHEY, CDR2 SMNVEV (reference sequence).

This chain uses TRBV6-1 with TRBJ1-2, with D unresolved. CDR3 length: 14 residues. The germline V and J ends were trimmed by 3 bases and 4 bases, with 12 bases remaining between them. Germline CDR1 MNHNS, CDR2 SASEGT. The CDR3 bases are TGTGCCAGCAGTGAGGGCAGATCGGCCTATGGCTACACCTTC. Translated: CASSEGRSAYGYTF.

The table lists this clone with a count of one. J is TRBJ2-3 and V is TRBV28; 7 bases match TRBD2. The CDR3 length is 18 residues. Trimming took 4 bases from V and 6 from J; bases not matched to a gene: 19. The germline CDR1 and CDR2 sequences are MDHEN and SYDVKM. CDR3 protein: CASSYQGLTGPGRDTQYF. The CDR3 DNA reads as TGTGCCAGCAGTTATCAGGGATTGACGGGGCCCGGGAGGGATACGCAGTATTTT. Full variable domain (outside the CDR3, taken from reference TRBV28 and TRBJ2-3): DVKVTQSSRYLVKRTGEKVFLECVQDMDHENMFWYRQDPGLGLRLIYFSYDVKMKEKGDIPEGYSVSREKKERFSLILESASTNQTSMYLCASSYQGLTGPGRDTQYFGPGTRLTVL.